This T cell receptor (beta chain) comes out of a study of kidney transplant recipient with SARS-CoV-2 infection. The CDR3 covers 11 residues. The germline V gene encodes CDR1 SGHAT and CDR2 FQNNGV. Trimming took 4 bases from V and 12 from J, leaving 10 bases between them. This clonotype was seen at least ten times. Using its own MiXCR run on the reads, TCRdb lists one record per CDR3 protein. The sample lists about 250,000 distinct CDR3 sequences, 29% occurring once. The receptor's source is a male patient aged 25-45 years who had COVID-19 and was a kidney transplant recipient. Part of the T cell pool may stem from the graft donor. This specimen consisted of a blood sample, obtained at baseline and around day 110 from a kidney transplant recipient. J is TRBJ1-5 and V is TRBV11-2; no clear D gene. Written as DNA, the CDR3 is TGTGCCAGCAGCTCAGGAGGAAACCAGCATTTT. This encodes CASSSGGNQHF.